This record looks at one T cell receptor beta chain sequence and its context. Its antigen remains unknown. The record originates from a study of T cells in Graves' hyperthyroidism and ophthalmopathy. Turning to the study itself: Staff took peripheral blood when the initial diagnosis was made, before any treatment began. Findings and caveats of the study: Also found in blood were most expanded thyroid clonotypes above 0.001. The model's output predicted ophthalmopathy at a median of approximately 6.5 months prior to onset.

Researchers amplified the TCR beta CDR3 regions from RNA transcripts. HTBI primers were employed in a first-round RT-PCR of the TCR CDR3. TCRdb recomputed calls from the multiplex PCR reads with MiXCR, one row per CDR3 protein. The sample includes roughly 250,000 distinct CDR3 sequences, 20% to 25% of them seen just once. Under 3 months was the duration of disease in ophthalmopathy patients, who also had a Clinical Activity Score of at least 3 and a NOSPECS grade of at least 4. This CDR3 spans 16 amino acids. Looked up from germline, CDR1 is MNHEY and CDR2 is SMNVEV (reference sequence). With V trimmed by 5 bases and J by 2 bases, 9 bases remained unmatched.

The sequence came from a man aged 25-45 years with Graves' ophthalmopathy. Sequenced: blood. The rearrangement joins TRBV27 to TRBJ1-2, with 9 bases fitting TRBD1. The DNA for the CDR3 is TGTGCCAGCAGTCCGATCGGGGACAGGGTGAACTATGGCTACACCTTC. Translation: CASSPIGDRVNYGYTF.